What follows is one T cell receptor beta chain and its context. The data stem from a study of early T cells in non-severe SARS-CoV-2 infection. TCRdb processed the 5' RACE reads anew with MiXCR; each CDR3 protein has one entry. The data hold about 62,000 distinct CDR3 sequences, with around 9.9% observed a single time. This CDR3 comprises 15 residues. Trimming pared 4 bases from V and 0 bases from J, leaving 9 bases between. Germline CDR1 is LGHDT and CDR2 is YNNKEL (reference sequence). The chain combines TRBV3-1 with TRBJ2-2; D ambiguous. The sequenced sample was whole blood. The receptor was isolated from an adult who was a healthcare worker with PCR-confirmed SARS-CoV-2 infection or an uninfected control (not recorded which). The chain's CDR3 is CASSLRGANTGELFF. The CDR3 DNA is TGTGCCAGCAGCCTCAGAGGAGCGAACACCGGGGAGCTGTTTTTT.